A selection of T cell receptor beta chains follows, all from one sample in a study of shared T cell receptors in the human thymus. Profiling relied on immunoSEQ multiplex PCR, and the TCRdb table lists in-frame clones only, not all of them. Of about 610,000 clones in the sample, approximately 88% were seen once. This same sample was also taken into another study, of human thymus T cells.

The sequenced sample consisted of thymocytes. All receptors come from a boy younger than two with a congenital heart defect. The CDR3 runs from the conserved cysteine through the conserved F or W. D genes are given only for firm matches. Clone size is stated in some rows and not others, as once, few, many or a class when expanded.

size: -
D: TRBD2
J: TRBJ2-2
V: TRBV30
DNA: TGTGCCTGGAGTATACTAGCGGGGAACACCGGGGAGCTGTTTTTT
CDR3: CAWSILAGNTGELFF

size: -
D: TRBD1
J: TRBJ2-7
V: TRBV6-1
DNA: TGTGCCAGCACACCTGGGGGGACAGGGGTCCACGAGCAGTACTTC
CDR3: CASTPGGTGVHEQYF

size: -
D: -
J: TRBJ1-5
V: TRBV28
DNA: TGTGCCAGCAGGGCCCCGAGCGGGCCCCAGCATTTT
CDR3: CASRAPSGPQHF

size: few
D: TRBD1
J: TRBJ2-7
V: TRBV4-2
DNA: TGTGCCAGCAGCTTGGACAGGGTTGAGCAGTACTTC
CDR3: CASSLDRVEQYF

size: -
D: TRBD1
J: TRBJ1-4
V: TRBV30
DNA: TGTGCCTGGAGTTATCCGGGACAGTATAATGAAAAACTGTTTTTT
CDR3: CAWSYPGQYNEKLFF

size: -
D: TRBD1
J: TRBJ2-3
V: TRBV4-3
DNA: TGCGCCAGCAGCCAAGAACCCCCCCCGACAGGGCAAGATACGCAGTATTTT
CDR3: CASSQEPPPTGQDTQYF

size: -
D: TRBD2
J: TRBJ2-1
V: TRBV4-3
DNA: TGCGCCAGCAGCCAAGTAGCGGGAGAAGATGAGCAGTTCTTC
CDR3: CASSQVAGEDEQFF

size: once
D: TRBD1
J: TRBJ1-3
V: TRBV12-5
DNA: TGTGCTAGTGGTTTGTCCACCGGGACAGCCCTTATCTCTGGAAACACCATATATTTT
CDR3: CASGLSTGTALISGNTIYF

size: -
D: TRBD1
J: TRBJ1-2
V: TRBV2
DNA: TGTGCCAGCAGGGACGACAGGGAGCATGGCTACACCTTC
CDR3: CASRDDREHGYTF

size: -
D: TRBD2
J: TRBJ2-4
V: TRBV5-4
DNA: TGTGCCAGCAGCCCGGACCCCCTAGCGGCTATACTCCTAGCCAAAAACATTCAGTACTTC
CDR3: CASSPDPLAAILLAKNIQYF

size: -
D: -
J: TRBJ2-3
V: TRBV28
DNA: TGTGCCAGCAGGAGGACAGATACGCAGTATTTT
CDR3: CASRRTDTQYF

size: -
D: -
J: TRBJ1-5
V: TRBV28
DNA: TGTGCCAGCAGTTCAGGGGACATAAGCGGCAATCAGCCCCAGCATTTT
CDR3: CASSSGDISGNQPQHF

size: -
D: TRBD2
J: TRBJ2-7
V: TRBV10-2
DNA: TGCGCCAGCAGTGGAGGACTAGCGGGAGGGCCGGGGGAGCAGTACTTC
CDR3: CASSGGLAGGPGEQYF

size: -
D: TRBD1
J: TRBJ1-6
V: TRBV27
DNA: TGTGCCAGCACCCGGGGACAGGGGAGGTCACCCCTCCACTTT
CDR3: CASTRGQGRSPLHF

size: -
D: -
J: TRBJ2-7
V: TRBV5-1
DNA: TGCGCCAGCAGCCCTCGCGGGCCGCCAGGGGCCATATGGGAGCAGTACTTC
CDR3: CASSPRGPPGAIWEQYF

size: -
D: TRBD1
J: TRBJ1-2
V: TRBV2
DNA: TGTGCCAGCAGTGAAGGGTCATGGGACAGGGGGATAAAGAAGAACTATGGCTACACCTTC
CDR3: CASSEGSWDRGIKKNYGYTF

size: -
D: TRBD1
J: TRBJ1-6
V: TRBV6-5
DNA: TGTGCCAGCAGTTACAAAGACAGGGTGGGCTCACCCCTCCACTTT
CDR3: CASSYKDRVGSPLHF

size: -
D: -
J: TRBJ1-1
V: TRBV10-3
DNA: TGTGCCATCGCCCCGGGTGGCACTGAAGCTTTCTTT
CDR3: CAIAPGGTEAFF

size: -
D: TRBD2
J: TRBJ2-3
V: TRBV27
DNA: TGTGCCAGCAGTTCCCTAAGCGGGAGGGCCGTTGATACGCAGTATTTT
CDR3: CASSSLSGRAVDTQYF

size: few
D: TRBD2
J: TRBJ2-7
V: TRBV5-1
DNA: TGCGCCAGCTCCTTGGGGCTCAAGGAGGGGTCAGCGGGAAATTACGAGCAGTACTTC
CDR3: CASSLGLKEGSAGNYEQYF

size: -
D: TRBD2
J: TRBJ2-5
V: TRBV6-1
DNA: TGTGCCAGCAGTGACCGAAGACTAGCGGGAGACCAAGAGACCCAGTACTTC
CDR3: CASSDRRLAGDQETQYF

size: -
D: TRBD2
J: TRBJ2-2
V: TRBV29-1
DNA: TGCAGCGTCGGACTAGCGGTCACCGGGGAGCTGTTTTTT
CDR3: CSVGLAVTGELFF

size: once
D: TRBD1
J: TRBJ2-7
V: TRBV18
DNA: TGTGCCAGCTCACCTCAAGCCCGGGACAGCACCTACGAGCAGTACTTC
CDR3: CASSPQARDSTYEQYF

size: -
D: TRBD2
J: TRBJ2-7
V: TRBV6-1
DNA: TGTGCCAGCAGTGAAAGCAGGACTAGCGGGAGGCTCTACGAGCAGTACTTC
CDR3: CASSESRTSGRLYEQYF

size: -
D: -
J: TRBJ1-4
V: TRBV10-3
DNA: TGTGCCATCAGTGAGGGAGGGTTGGCCGACGATTCAACTAATGAAAAACTGTTTTTT
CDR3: CAISEGGLADDSTNEKLFF

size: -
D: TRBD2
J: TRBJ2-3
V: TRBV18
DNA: TGTGCCAGCTCACCACTCGTGACTAGCGGGAGCGCAGATACGCAGTATTTT
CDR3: CASSPLVTSGSADTQYF

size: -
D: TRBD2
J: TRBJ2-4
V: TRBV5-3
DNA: TGTGCCAGAAGCTTGAGGCGGGAGAGGTTGGCCAAAAACATTCAGTACTTC
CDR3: CARSLRRERLAKNIQYF

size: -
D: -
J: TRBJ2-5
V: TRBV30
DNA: TGTGCCTGGAGTGTAGGCGACGACTCCTCGGAGACCCAGTACTTC
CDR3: CAWSVGDDSSETQYF

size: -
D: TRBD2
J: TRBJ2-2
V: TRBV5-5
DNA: TGTGCCAGCAGCTTGTCGGGAGGTCCGAACACCGGGGAGCTGTTTTTT
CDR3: CASSLSGGPNTGELFF

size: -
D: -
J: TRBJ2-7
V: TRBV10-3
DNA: TGTGCCATCAGTGTTCGAACGGGCTCCTACGAGCAGTACTTC
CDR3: CAISVRTGSYEQYF

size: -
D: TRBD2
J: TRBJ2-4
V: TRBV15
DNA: TGTGCCACCAGCAGAGACGAGGTAGCGGGAGCGGTCGGGGACAAAAACATTCAGTACTTC
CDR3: CATSRDEVAGAVGDKNIQYF

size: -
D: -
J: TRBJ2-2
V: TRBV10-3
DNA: TGTGCCATCAGTGAGTCTAGACCGACTGCTTTAGCGAACACCGGGGAGCTGTTTTTT
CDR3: CAISESRPTALANTGELFF

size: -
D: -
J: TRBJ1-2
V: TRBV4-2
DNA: TGTGCCAGCAGCCAAGAAACCCCAGGGTGCGGCTACACCTTC
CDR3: CASSQETPGCGYTF

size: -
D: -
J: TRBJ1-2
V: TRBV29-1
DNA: TGCAGCGTTGAGATCGGGACTAACTATGGCTACACCTTC
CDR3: CSVEIGTNYGYTF

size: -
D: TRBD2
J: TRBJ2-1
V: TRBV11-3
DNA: TGTGCCAGCAGCGCCCTAGCGGGAGGCTCCTACAATGAGCAGTTCTTC
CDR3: CASSALAGGSYNEQFF

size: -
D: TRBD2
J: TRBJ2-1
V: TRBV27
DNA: TGTGCCAGCAGTTTACTGGAGGGAGGGCCTGCCCGACCTGTGTTCTTC
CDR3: CASSLLEGGPARPVFF

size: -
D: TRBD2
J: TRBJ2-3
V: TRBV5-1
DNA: TGCGCCAGCAGCCCTGAAGAAGCGGGAGTCAGCACAGATACGCAGTATTTT
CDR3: CASSPEEAGVSTDTQYF

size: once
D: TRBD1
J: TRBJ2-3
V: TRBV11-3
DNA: TGTGCCAGCAGCTTAGGACAGGGGAACACAGATACGCAGTATTTT
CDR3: CASSLGQGNTDTQYF

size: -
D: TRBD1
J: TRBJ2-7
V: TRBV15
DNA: TGTGCCACCAGCAGAGATCGGGACAGCTCCTACGAGCAGTACTTC
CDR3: CATSRDRDSSYEQYF

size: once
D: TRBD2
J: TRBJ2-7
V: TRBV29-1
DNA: TGCAGCGTTGTGACGGGAGGGCCTTATTGGGAAGAGCAGTACTTC
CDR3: CSVVTGGPYWEEQYF

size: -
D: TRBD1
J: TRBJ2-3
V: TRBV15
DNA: TGTGCCACCAGCGGCGGGGGGGACAGGGGGGCAGATACGCAGTATTTT
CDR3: CATSGGGDRGADTQYF

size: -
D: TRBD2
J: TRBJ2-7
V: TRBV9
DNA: TGTGCCAGCAGCGCGTCCGGGACTAGAGACGCCTACGAGCAGTACTTC
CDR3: CASSASGTRDAYEQYF